This T cell receptor beta chain was documented in a study of spatial heterogeneity in lung cancer. Study-level background: Detection consistently yielded more beta chains than alpha chains. Correlation of TCR transcript counts in tumor regions with a T cell module score from matched bulk RNA-seq was strong. Broader study findings: Counts of expanded intratumoral alpha and beta TCRs tracked tumor mutation counts.

A note on this clonotype: The antigen remains undetermined.

The ends lost 5 bases at V and 5 bases at J; junction bases unmatched: 7. The CDR3 extends over 14 amino acids. Germline assignment: CDR1 LNHDA and CDR2 SQIVND (reference sequence). The presence of a unique molecular identifier marked each TCR cDNA molecule. TCRdb reanalysed the 5' RACE reads using MiXCR and keeps one entry per CDR3 protein. The data hold some 10,000 distinct CDR3 sequences, with approximately 10% observed a single time. Regarding time point: sample taken at primary tumor resection. Tumor, nontumor lung or frozen PBMC supplied whole RNA that was sequenced unsorted. This chain links TRBV19 with TRBJ1-1; the match to TRBD1 covers 8 bases. The source was lung tumor tissue, collected at surgery. The sequence came from a female donor with early-stage non-small cell lung cancer. The CDR3 sequence: CASSSGQGWTEAFF. CDR3 DNA sequence: TGTGCCAGTAGTTCTGGACAGGGATGGACTGAAGCTTTCTTT. Filled out from reference TRBV19 and TRBJ1-1, the complete variable domain reads DGGITQSPKYLFRKEGQNVTLSCEQNLNHDAMYWYRQDPGQGLRLIYYSQIVNDFQKGDIAEGYSVSREKKESFPLTVTSAQKNPTAFYLCASSSGQGWTEAFFGQGTRLTVV.